The clone carrying this T cell receptor (beta chain) was seen a handful of times. Its specificity is unknown. CD8+ and CD4+ T cells from blood underwent TCR beta sequencing. The data belong to a study of CD8 T cells in Susac syndrome. This CDR3 contains 15 residues. The V and J ends lost 0 bases and 2 bases, in that order; junction bases with no gene match: 3. Germline V gene lookup returns CDR1 LGHNA and CDR2 YNFKEQ. The study, taken as a whole, reports: The number of individuals included in the study's TCR sequencing and HLA analysis was acknowledged as relatively small.

Random hexamers were used to reverse transcribe an amount of roughly 0.45 to 1 ug RNA. The amplification used immunoSEQ multiplex PCR on TCR beta CDR3; it spanned 54 Vbeta and 13 Jbeta. TCRdb independently ran MiXCR on the immunoSEQ multiplex PCR reads; one entry per CDR3 protein. The profile shows 150,000 to 200,000 distinct CDR3 sequences, approximately 94% of them singletons. The chain carries TRBV4-2 and TRBJ2-5; 7 bases map to TRBD2. This TCR derives from a human donor with multiple sclerosis. Source material: CD4+ T cells from PBMCs. The CDR3 loop reads CASSQERGEQETQYF. The CDR3 DNA sequence: TGTGCCAGCAGCCAAGAACGGGGGGAACAAGAGACCCAGTACTTC.